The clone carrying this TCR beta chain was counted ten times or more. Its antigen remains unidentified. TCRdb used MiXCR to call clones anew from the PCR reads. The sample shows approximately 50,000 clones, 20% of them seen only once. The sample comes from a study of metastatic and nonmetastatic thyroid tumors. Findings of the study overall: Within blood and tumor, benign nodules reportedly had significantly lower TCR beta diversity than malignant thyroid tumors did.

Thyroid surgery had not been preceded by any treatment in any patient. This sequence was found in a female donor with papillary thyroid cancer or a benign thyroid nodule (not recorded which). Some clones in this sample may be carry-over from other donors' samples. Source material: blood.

The CDR3 DNA follows: TGTGCCAGTAGTTCCCTGACAGGGGCTATGGGAGGAGAGACCCAGTACTTC. Amino acids: CASSSLTGAMGGETQYF. The chain combines TRBV19 with TRBJ2-5; 8 nucleotides match TRBD1. The CDR3 loop spans 17 amino acids. Germline V CDR1 and CDR2: LNHDA, SQIVND (reference sequence). J gave up 4 bases and V 5 bases, and 15 bases lay outside the gene matches.